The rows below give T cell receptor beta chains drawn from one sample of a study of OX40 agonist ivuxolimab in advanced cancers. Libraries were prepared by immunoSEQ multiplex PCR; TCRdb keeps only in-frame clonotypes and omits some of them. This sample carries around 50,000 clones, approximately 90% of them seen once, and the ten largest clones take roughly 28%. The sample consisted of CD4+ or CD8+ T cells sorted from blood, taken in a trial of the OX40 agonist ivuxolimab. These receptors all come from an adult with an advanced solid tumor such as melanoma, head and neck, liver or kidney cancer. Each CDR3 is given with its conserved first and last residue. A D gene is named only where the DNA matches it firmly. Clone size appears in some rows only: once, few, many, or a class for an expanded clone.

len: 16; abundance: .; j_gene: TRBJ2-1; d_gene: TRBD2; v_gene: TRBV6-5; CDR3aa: CASSYSTSGGADEQFF; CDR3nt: TGTGCCAGCAGTTACTCGACCAGCGGGGGGGCTGATGAGCAGTTCTTC
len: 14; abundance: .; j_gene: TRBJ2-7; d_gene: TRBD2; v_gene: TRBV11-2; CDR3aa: CASSPPLAAYEQYF; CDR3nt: TGTGCCAGCAGCCCACCTCTAGCGGCCTACGAGCAGTACTTC
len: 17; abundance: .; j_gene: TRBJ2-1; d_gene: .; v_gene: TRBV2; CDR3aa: CATPGGSGDGLNNEQFF; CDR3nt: TGTGCCACCCCGGGGGGCTCCGGGGACGGGCTGAACAATGAGCAGTTCTTC
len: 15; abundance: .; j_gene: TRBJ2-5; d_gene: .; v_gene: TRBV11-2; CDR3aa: CASSLYTGFLETQYF; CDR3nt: TGTGCCAGCAGCCTATACACAGGGTTTCTGGAGACCCAGTACTTC
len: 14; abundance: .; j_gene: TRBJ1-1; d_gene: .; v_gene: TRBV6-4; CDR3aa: CARTHRLPGGEAFF; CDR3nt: TGTGCCAGAACCCACCGACTGCCGGGTGGTGAAGCTTTCTTT
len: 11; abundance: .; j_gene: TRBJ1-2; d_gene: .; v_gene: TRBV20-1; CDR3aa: CSARNSYGYTF; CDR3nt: TGCAGTGCTAGGAACAGCTATGGCTACACCTTC
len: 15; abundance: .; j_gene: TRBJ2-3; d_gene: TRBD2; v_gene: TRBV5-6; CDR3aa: CASSLLADSTDTQYF; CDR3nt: TGTGCCAGCAGCTTGCTAGCGGATAGCACAGATACGCAGTATTTT
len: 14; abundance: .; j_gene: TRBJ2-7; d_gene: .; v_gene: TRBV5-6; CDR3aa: CASSLGQGSFEQYF; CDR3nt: TGTGCCAGCAGCTTGGGGCAGGGAAGTTTCGAGCAGTACTTC
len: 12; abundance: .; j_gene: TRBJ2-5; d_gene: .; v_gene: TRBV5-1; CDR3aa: CASRLAGETQYF; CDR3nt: TGCGCCAGCAGACTGGCCGGAGAGACCCAGTACTTC
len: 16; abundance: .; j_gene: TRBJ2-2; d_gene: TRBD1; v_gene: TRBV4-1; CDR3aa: CASRLTGVTNTGELFF; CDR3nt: TGCGCCAGCAGGCTGACAGGGGTCACGAACACCGGGGAGCTGTTTTTT
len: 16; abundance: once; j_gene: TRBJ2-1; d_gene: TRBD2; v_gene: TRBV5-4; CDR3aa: CASSPRTSGVYNEQFF; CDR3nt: TGTGCCAGCAGCCCAAGGACTAGCGGAGTATACAATGAGCAGTTCTTC
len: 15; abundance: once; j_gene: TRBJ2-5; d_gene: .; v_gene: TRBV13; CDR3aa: CASSLKVSGQETQYF; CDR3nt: TGTGCCAGCAGCTTAAAAGTCAGCGGCCAAGAGACCCAGTACTTC
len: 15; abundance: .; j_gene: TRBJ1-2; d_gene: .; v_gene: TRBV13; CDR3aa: CASSSGQPLNYGYTF; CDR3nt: TGTGCCAGCAGCTCGGGACAACCCCTGAACTATGGCTACACCTTC
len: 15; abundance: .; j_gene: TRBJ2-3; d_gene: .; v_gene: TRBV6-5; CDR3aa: CASSYQSGGAATQYF; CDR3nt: TGTGCCAGCAGTTACCAATCGGGCGGGGCTGCTACGCAGTATTTT
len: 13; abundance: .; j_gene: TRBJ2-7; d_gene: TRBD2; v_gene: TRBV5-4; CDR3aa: CASSRGVSYEQYF; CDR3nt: TGTGCCAGCAGCCGGGGGGTCTCCTACGAGCAGTACTTC
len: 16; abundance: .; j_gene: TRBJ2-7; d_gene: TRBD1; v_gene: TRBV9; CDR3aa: CASSSPSGTGDNEQYF; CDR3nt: TGTGCCAGCAGCTCCCCCTCCGGGACAGGGGACAACGAGCAGTACTTC
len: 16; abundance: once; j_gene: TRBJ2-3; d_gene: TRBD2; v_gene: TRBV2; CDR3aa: CASSGGTSWTTDTQYF; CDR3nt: TGTGCCAGCAGTGGGGGGACTAGCTGGACCACAGATACGCAGTATTTT
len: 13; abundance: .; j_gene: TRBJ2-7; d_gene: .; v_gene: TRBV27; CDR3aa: CASSVRQSYEQYF; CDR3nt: TGTGCCAGCAGTGTAAGGCAATCCTACGAGCAGTACTTC
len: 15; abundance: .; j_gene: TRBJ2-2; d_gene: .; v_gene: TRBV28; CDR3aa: CASSDTRESSTELFF; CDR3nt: TGTGCCAGCAGTGACACCCGGGAATCCTCAACCGAGCTGTTTTTT
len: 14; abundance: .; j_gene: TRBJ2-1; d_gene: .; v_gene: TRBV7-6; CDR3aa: CASSSWTYDNEQFF; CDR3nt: TGTGCCAGCAGCTCGTGGACTTACGACAATGAGCAGTTCTTC
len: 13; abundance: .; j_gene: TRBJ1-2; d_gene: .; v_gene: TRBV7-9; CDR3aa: CASSLGTDYGYTF; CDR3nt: TGTGCCAGCAGCTTGGGCACAGACTATGGCTACACCTTC
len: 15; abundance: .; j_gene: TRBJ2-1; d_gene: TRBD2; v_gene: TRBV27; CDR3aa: CASSLGTSGRNEQFF; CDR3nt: TGTGCCAGCAGTCTCGGGACTAGCGGTAGAAATGAGCAGTTCTTC